This T cell receptor (beta chain) was observed in a study of cytomegalovirus exposure and HLA in healthy donors. Study background: Tens of millions of unique TCRs from HLA-typed donors made up an early data release.

Primers included in the PCR were 60 Vbeta and 13 Jbeta primers. Using immunoSEQ multiplex PCR, the repertoire was profiled, and TCRdb retains in-frame clones only, with some absent. This table holds approximately 150,000 clones, approximately 71% found once. Findings of the study overall: It was reported that the classifier diagnosed cytomegalovirus status with high specificity and sensitivity in both the original and validation cohorts.

The V gene's germline CDR1 is GTSNPN and CDR2 SVGIG (reference sequence). CDR3 size: 12 residues. The germline V and J ends were trimmed by 3 bases and 11 bases, with 16 bases remaining between them. Regarding this clone: Antigen: not known.

All donors participated as healthy donors of bone marrow. The sample comprised PBMCs. J is TRBJ2-5 and V is TRBV30, with no clear D. The sequence was collected from a man aged 30 to 39 in good health and CMV-seropositive. CDR3 region: CAWSPEVREQYF. CDR3 nucleotide sequence: TGTGCCTGGAGCCCCGAAGTACGTGAGCAGTACTTC.